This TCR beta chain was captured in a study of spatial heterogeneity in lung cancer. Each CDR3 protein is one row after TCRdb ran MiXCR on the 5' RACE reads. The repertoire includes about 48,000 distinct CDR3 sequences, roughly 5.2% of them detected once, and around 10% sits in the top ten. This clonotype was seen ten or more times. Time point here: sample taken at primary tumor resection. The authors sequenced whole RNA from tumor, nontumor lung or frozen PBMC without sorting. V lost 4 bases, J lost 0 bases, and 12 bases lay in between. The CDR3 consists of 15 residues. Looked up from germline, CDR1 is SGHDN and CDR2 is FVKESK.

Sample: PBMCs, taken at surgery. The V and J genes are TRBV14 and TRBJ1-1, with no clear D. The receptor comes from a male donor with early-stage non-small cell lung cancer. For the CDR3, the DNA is TGTGCCAGCAGCCCATCGACATTCATGAACACTGAAGCTTTCTTT. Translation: CASSPSTFMNTEAFF.